This TCR beta chain was captured by sequencing in a study of OX40 agonist ivuxolimab in advanced cancers. Study details: Ivuxolimab is an agonistic anti-OX40 (CD134) antibody, and patients were treated with it. Participants averaged approximately 60 years of age (range about 23 to 80) and were roughly 80% male. Eligibility admitted prior anti-PD-1, anti-PD-L1 or anti-CTLA-4 therapy; about 39% had some.

After removal of 0 bases from V and 3 bases from J, the junction contained 4 bases not matched to a gene. This CDR3 region has 17 residues. CDR1 SGHDT and CDR2 YYEEEE come from the germline V gene. Assay used: immunoSEQ multiplex PCR; TCRdb lists only in-frame clones, some missing. This table holds around 76,000 clones, around four fifths found once. The source is an adult with an advanced solid tumor such as melanoma, head and neck, liver or kidney cancer. Material: CD4+ or CD8+ T cells sorted from blood, obtained in a trial of the OX40 agonist ivuxolimab. This chain uses TRBV5-6 with TRBJ2-2; 11 nucleotides align to TRBD2. The CDR3 DNA sequence: TGTGCCAGCAGCTTGGTAGCGGGGGGGCCGGACACCGGGGAGCTGTTTTTT. It translates to CASSLVAGGPDTGELFF. Complete variable domain (other parts from reference TRBV5-6 and TRBJ2-2): DAGVTQSPTHLIKTRGQQVTLRCSPKSGHDTVSWYQQALGQGPQFIFQYYEEEERQRGNFPDRFSGHQFPNYSSELNVNALLLGDSALYLCASSLVAGGPDTGELFFGEGSRLTVL.